These T cell receptor beta chains were read from a single sample in a study of beta chain features in type 1 diabetes. The protocol was immunoSEQ multiplex PCR, while the TCRdb copy is restricted to in-frame clones and leaves out a portion. The sample lists about 170,000 clones; approximately 8.1% were seen once. Sequenced: central memory CD4+ T cells from blood. The receptors originated from a man between 18 and 35 years old with type 1 diabetes. The conserved cysteine and the conserved F or W are not part of the CDR3 here. Each record gives: J gene, V gene, CDR3 protein.

>TRBJ2-2|TRBV9
ASSPRLGKSTGELF
>TRBJ2-7|TRBV7-9
ASSRGLANEQY
>TRBJ2-5|TRBV7-8
ASGRGRGSDETQY
>TRBJ1-2|TRBV18
ASSPSGGYT
>TRBJ2-1|TRBV29-1
SVEDYTARSYNEQF
>TRBJ1-6|TRBV19
ASSKAQRGGSYNSPLH
>TRBJ1-6|TRBV9
ASSETGGAGNSPLH
>TRBJ1-1|TRBV19
ASSMRGQSTEAF
>TRBJ2-1|TRBV5-6
ASSLGTSGSYNEQF
>TRBJ2-1|TRBV4-2
ASSQDTRTSGRVYNEQF
>TRBJ2-3|TRBV9
ASRAGTTSGGTQY
>TRBJ1-5|TRBV7-9
ASSLSGERNQPQH
>TRBJ2-2|TRBV10-3
AISEQRDGVGELF
>TRBJ1-2|TRBV6-5
ASSSFGTYP
>TRBJ1-3|TRBV28
ASSDSGFNSGNTIY
>TRBJ2-5|TRBV7-9
ASSAGGREETQY
>TRBJ1-5|TRBV5-3
ARSPNDSHQPQH
>TRBJ2-7|TRBV5-4
ASSLGGTGWNYEQY
>TRBJ1-6|TRBV4-2
ASSQDRTGMGSPLH
>TRBJ1-1|TRBV2
ASRAGGSVNTEAF
>TRBJ2-5|TRBV14
ASSQEYSQETQY
>TRBJ2-1|TRBV15
ATSRGAKRANEQF
>TRBJ2-5|TRBV27
ASSLKAGEETQY
>TRBJ2-5|TRBV6-5
ASSYGTGKGETQY
>TRBJ2-3|TRBV30
AWSVSWDTQY
>TRBJ1-5|TRBV2
ASSERGGNQPQH
>TRBJ2-1|TRBV29-1
SVEKLAGGLGEQF
>NA|TRBV29-1
SVMLAGGSYEQY